This T cell receptor beta chain was obtained from a study of blood T cell repertoires in COVID-19. Overall study: Acute and convalescent COVID-19 samples came from the United States, Italy and Spain.

Germline CDR1 and CDR2: MNHEY and SMNVEV (reference sequence). CDR3 length: 13 amino acids. V was pared by 5 bases and J by 2 bases, with 9 bases between. The participants were between about 18 and 89 years old and came from some 23 US areas. In the original analysis: From reference gene primer amplification, estimates of nucleated cell counts were derived. Profiling relied on immunoSEQ multiplex PCR, and the TCRdb table lists in-frame clones only, not all of them. V and J calls and clone size are given by that table; D and trimming were obtained from the DNA. This table has over 200,000 clones, about 87% appearing once. The table lists this clone with a count of one.

The chain combines TRBV27 with TRBJ2-5; the D is unclear. This clonotype was obtained from a man younger than 40 who had recovered from COVID-19. Material: PBMCs or T cells enriched from blood (not recorded which). The CDR3 sequence: CASSKFQQETQYF. In nucleotides, the CDR3 is TGTGCCAGCAGTAAATTTCAGCAAGAGACCCAGTACTTC.